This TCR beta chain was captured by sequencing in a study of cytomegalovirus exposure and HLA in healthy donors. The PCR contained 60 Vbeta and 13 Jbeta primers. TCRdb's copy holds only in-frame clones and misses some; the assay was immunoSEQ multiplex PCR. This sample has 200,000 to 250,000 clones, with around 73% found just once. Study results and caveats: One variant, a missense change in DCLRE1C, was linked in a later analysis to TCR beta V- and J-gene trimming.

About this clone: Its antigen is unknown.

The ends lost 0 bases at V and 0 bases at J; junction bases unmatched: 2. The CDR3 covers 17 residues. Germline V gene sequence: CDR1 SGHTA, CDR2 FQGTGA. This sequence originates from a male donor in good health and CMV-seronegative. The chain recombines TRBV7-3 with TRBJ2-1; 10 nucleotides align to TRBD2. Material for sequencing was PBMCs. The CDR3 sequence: CASSLTAGGSSYNEQFF. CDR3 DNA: TGTGCCAGCAGCTTAACAGCGGGAGGGAGCTCCTACAATGAGCAGTTCTTC.